This T cell receptor (beta chain) was profiled in a study of blood T cell repertoires in COVID-19. The table lists this clone with a count of one. The assay was immunoSEQ multiplex PCR, and TCRdb's table has in-frame clones only and misses some. Among approximately 90,000 clones listed, more than 65% were seen once. Per germline, CDR1 SGHRS and CDR2 YFSETQ. Trimming cost V 1 base and J 3 bases; bases outside gene matches: 4. There are 14 residues in the CDR3. This sequence joins TRBV5-1 and TRBJ2-7, with 7 bases matching TRBD1. The receptor's source is a man between 65 and 80 years old with acute or convalescent COVID-19. The sample comprised peripheral blood. This CDR3 is CASSLIRDSYEQYF. CDR3 sequence (DNA): TGCGCCAGCAGCTTGATTCGGGACAGCTACGAGCAGTACTTC.